These T cell receptor beta chains were read from a single sample in a study of T cell responses to AZD1222 COVID-19 vaccine. Measured with immunoSEQ multiplex PCR; TCRdb has only the in-frame clones, and not every one. The data hold more than 85,000 clones, with approximately 91% observed a single time. Source: peripheral blood, taken on day 0 of AZD1222 vaccination. The receptors originated from an adult in good health. The CDR3 runs from the conserved cysteine through the conserved F or W. The D gene is left open where the match is weak. The listing skips clone size in some rows; elsewhere it reads once, few, many or a size class.

TRBV18,-,-,TRBJ2-1,CASSPRGGGEQFF
TRBV6-7,TRBD1,-,TRBJ2-2,CASRRDRNKPGELFF
TRBV2,TRBD1,-,TRBJ1-4,CASSLRTGGYTNEKLFF
TRBV19,TRBD2,-,TRBJ2-7,CASSSSGGIGSYEQYF
TRBV15,-,-,TRBJ1-6,CATSRDVGGGNSPLHF
TRBV11-3,-,-,TRBJ1-1,CASSRGGSPEAFF
TRBV25-1,TRBD1,-,TRBJ1-2,CASSEGTGNYGYTF
TRBV7-7,TRBD2,few,TRBJ2-3,CASSPGLAGGDTQYF
TRBV7-8,TRBD1,-,TRBJ1-6,CASSLARGKGAVGNSPLHF
TRBV19,TRBD1,-,TRBJ1-4,CASSGGTAANEKLFF
TRBV7-2,TRBD1,-,TRBJ2-5,CASSLRGQGLETQYF
TRBV5-1,TRBD1,-,TRBJ2-7,CASSKGDSTYEQYF
TRBV5-1,TRBD1,-,TRBJ1-6,CASSPQGAYNSPLHF
TRBV18,-,-,TRBJ2-7,CASSPRHVYEQYF
TRBV7-6,TRBD1,-,TRBJ1-6,CASSPTGTGMRDSPLHF
TRBV27,-,-,TRBJ2-2,CASSLFAGQEFSGELFF
TRBV14,TRBD1,-,TRBJ1-1,CASSTGASVGAFF
TRBV11-3,-,-,TRBJ1-3,CASSPSEGLSTGNTIYF
TRBV19,TRBD1,-,TRBJ1-5,CASYRDSSSNQPQHF
TRBV27,TRBD1,-,TRBJ1-6,CASSLRDRNNSPLHF
TRBV7-8,-,-,TRBJ1-2,CASSLMVGDSYGYTF
TRBV7-2,-,few,TRBJ2-7,CASSLNPPTLGGPYEQYF
TRBV7-7,TRBD1,-,TRBJ2-3,CASPDRGVCTDTQYF
TRBV19,-,-,TRBJ1-2,CASSTSPPGQQFGDF
TRBV15,-,-,TRBJ1-5,CATSRDREPNQPQHF
TRBV29-1,-,-,TRBJ1-1,CSVLKGERNTEAFF
TRBV5-4,-,-,TRBJ1-1,CASSLPGMNTEAFF
TRBV11-3,-,-,TRBJ2-1,CASSLEGSGSYNEQFF
TRBV9,-,-,TRBJ1-1,CASSQSLEAEAFF
TRBV20-1,-,-,TRBJ2-4,CSASPGGVNIQYF
TRBV27,-,once,TRBJ1-2,CASSPRTATANYGYTF
TRBV25-1,-,few,TRBJ2-1,CASSDRQGYNEQFF
TRBV19,TRBD1,-,TRBJ1-2,CASSLRTGNGYTF
TRBV30,-,-,TRBJ2-3,CAWSEGGLNTQYF
TRBV5-4,-,-,TRBJ1-6,CASSLGLDGSSYNSPLHF
TRBV3-1/TRBV3-2,TRBD2,-,TRBJ2-1,CASSQDGLAGGLRNEQFF
TRBV12-5,-,-,TRBJ1-3,CASGLGTSGNTIYF
TRBV27,-,-,TRBJ2-2,CASRQFTGELFF
TRBV5-1,-,-,TRBJ1-4,CASSLAGVTNEKLFF
TRBV24-1,TRBD1,-,TRBJ2-1,CATSDRPSRGKWRNEQFF
TRBV6-2/TRBV6-3,-,once,TRBJ2-5,CASSPLGAGRETQYF
TRBV10-3,TRBD1,-,TRBJ2-3,CAIRTGGTDTQYF
TRBV24-1,-,-,TRBJ2-1,CATSDLINEQFF